This paragraph covers one TCR beta chain sequence. The record originates from a study of blood T cell repertoires in COVID-19. On the study more broadly: Sites in the United States, Italy and Spain provided acute and convalescent COVID-19 samples. T cells, B-cell-depleted T cells, or PBMCs supplied cDNA or gDNA.

CDR3 length: 16 amino acids. Germline V gene sequence: CDR1 LGHDT, CDR2 YNNKEL (reference sequence). With 4 bases clipped from V and 6 bases from J, the junction kept 6 bases outside the gene matches. Per the study methods: Estimation of nucleated cell counts was performed using reference gene primer amplification. Only in-frame clones appear in the TCRdb table, and some are missing; sequencing was by immunoSEQ multiplex PCR. The V and J calls and clone size are taken from that table; D and trimming were inferred from the DNA. The repertoire consists of over 50,000 clones, with 85% occurring once and the leading ten covering approximately 5%.

This receptor was obtained from a man in his 70s with acute or convalescent COVID-19. V gene TRBV3-1 (or the pseudogene TRBV3-2) combines with J gene TRBJ2-2, with 12 bases that match TRBD2. Material for sequencing was peripheral blood. The DNA for the CDR3 is TGTGCCAGCAGCCTATGGACTAGCGGGGAAGCCGGGGAGCTGTTTTTT. Translation gives CASSLWTSGEAGELFF.